The 23 T cell receptor beta chains given below trace back to one sample, sequenced in a study of cytomegalovirus exposure and HLA in healthy donors. The PCR ran on 60 Vbeta and 13 Jbeta primers. Data came from immunoSEQ multiplex PCR; TCRdb stores just in-frame clones and leaves some out. The table has 140,000 to 150,000 clones, roughly 76% seen once. The sample taken for sequencing was PBMCs. Source of these receptors: a woman aged 30 to 39 in good health and CMV-seronegative.

The sample holds a few counts of this clone. The gene calls are TRBV10-3 and TRBJ2-5; D might be TRBD1 (6 bases). Per the germline V gene, CDR1 is ENHRY and CDR2 is SYGVKD. Trimming removed 7 bases at V and 4 bases at J, with 16 bases between. The CDR3 has 14 amino acids. Here the CDR3 DNA reads TGTGCCATCAACCCAACAGGGTCCACAGAGACCCAGTACTTC. It specifies CAINPTGSTETQYF.

This sequence joins TRBV11-2 and TRBJ2-6; D not resolved. CDR1 is SGHAT and CDR2 is FQNNGV in the germline V gene. V was cut by 5 bases and J by 0 bases, with 11 bases left in between. The CDR3 is 16 residues long. The CDR3 reads CASSAIRSSGANVLTF. CDR3 DNA: TGTGCCAGCAGCGCCATCCGGAGCTCTGGGGCCAACGTCCTGACTTTC.

This chain uses TRBV7-3 with TRBJ2-2; the D gene is possibly TRBD2 (6 bases). Trimming removed 1 base from V and 5 bases from J, with 11 bases in between. This CDR3 has 15 residues. Germline values: CDR1 SGHTA, CDR2 FQGTGA. The CDR3 bases are TGTGCCAGCAGCTTAATGGCGGCGGGGACCGGGGAGCTGTTTTTT. Residues: CASSLMAAGTGELFF.

This chain connects TRBV27 to TRBJ1-4; perhaps TRBD1 as D (5 bases). Germline CDR1 and CDR2: MNHEY and SMNVEV (reference sequence). CDR3 length equals 14 residues. V was pared by 3 bases and J by 8 bases, with 13 bases between. The CDR3 coding sequence is TGTGCCAGCAGTTTGGGGCAGAGCCGGGAAAAACTGTTTTTT. As protein: CASSLGQSREKLFF.

The chain recombines TRBV5-8 with TRBJ2-7, with D perhaps TRBD1 (5 bases). The CDR3 is made up of 16 amino acids. Germline CDR1 is SGHTS and CDR2 is YDEGEE. Trimming removed 4 bases at V and 3 bases at J, with 20 bases between. The CDR3 loop reads CASSPAVLGLGYEQYF. The DNA of the CDR3 is TGTGCCAGCAGCCCCGCCGTTTTGGGGCTTGGCTACGAGCAGTACTTC.

The J gene is TRBJ2-3, the V gene TRBV11-3; D gene uncertain. Germline CDR1 SGHNT, CDR2 YENEEA. V was pared by 5 bases and J by 1 base, with 4 bases between. There are 12 residues in the CDR3. CDR3 sequence (DNA): TGTGCCAGCAGCACAGGCACAGATACGCAGTATTTT. It translates to CASSTGTDTQYF.

The chain links TRBV25-1 to TRBJ2-2; 8 bases map to TRBD1. The CDR3 sequence is 17 residues long. V shed 5 bases, J shed 5 bases, and the junction held 13 bases outside the gene matches. From germline, CDR1 is MGHDK and CDR2 SYGVNS. The CDR3 region is CASSPRAGGEGTGELFF. The CDR3, as DNA: TGTGCCAGCAGTCCGCGGGCAGGGGGCGAGGGTACCGGGGAGCTGTTTTTT.

This clone was seen just once. This chain links TRBV6-6 with TRBJ2-7, with D possibly being TRBD1 (7 bases). From germline, CDR1 is MNHNY and CDR2 SVGAGI (reference sequence). Trimming took 2 bases from V and 2 from J, leaving 13 bases between them. CDR3 length: 15 residues. DNA of the CDR3: TGTGCCAGCAGTTACAGGGGGCGGGGAACCTACGAGCAGTACTTC. It translates to CASSYRGRGTYEQYF.

The chain employs TRBV12-5 and TRBJ2-7, with D possibly matching TRBD1 (5 bases). V lost 5 bases and J lost 5, with 10 bases in between. The length of the CDR3 is 12 residues. Germline CDR1 and CDR2: LGHNT and FRNRAP. The CDR3 coding sequence is TGTGCTAGTGGTCGCAGGGTCCACGAGCAGTACTTC. Its protein is CASGRRVHEQYF.

The J gene is TRBJ1-2, the V gene TRBV5-1; no clear D. V shed 0 bases and J shed 8 bases, with 11 bases lying between them. The CDR3 runs to 13 residues. Germline lookup yields CDR1 SGHRS and CDR2 YFSETQ. The CDR3 DNA reads TGCGCCAGCAGCTTGGATGTTCTGCGGGGCTACACCTTC. Amino acids: CASSLDVLRGYTF. Full variable domain (remainder filled in from reference TRBV5-1 and TRBJ1-2): KAGVTQTPRYLIKTRGQQVTLSCSPISGHRSVSWYQQTPGQGLQFLFEYFSETQRNKGNFPGRFSGRQFSNSRSEMNVSTLELGDSALYLCASSLDVLRGYTFGSGTRLTVV.

About this clone: Compared with germline, one end of the junction differs, possibly owing to a read error. V usage is TRBV7-9 and J usage is TRBJ1-1; 7 nucleotides agree with TRBD1. Per the germline V gene, CDR1 is SEHNR and CDR2 is FQNEAQ (reference sequence). CDR3 length: 15 residues. CDR3 DNA sequence: TGTTCCAGCAGCTTAGACAGGGTCGGGAACACTGAAGCTTTCTTT. Protein sequence: CSSSLDRVGNTEAFF.

This clone was counted a few times. V usage is TRBV4-1 and J usage is TRBJ1-1; D not certain. CDR1 MGHRA and CDR2 YSYEKL come from the germline V gene. Trimming stripped 2 bases from V and 1 base from J, with 5 bases between. This CDR3 has 13 amino acids. CDR3 sequence reads: CASSQPGNTEAFF. The CDR3 DNA is TGCGCCAGCAGCCAACCAGGGAACACTGAAGCTTTCTTT.

This clone occurred a few times. The chain combines TRBV4-1 with TRBJ2-3, with 12 bases fitting TRBD2. Trimming at V came to 5 bases and at J to 3 bases, leaving 18 bases not matched to a gene. There are 20 residues in the CDR3. Per germline, CDR1 MGHRA and CDR2 YSYEKL. The chain's CDR3 is CASSTPSGRAMKVATDTQYF. Here the CDR3 DNA reads TGCGCCAGCAGCACCCCTAGCGGGAGGGCAATGAAGGTAGCAACAGATACGCAGTATTTT.

J is TRBJ2-1 and V is TRBV19; a weak D match, TRBD2 (6 bases). Germline V gene lookup returns CDR1 LNHDA and CDR2 SQIVND (reference sequence). The CDR3 is 15 amino acids. The V end was cut by 3 bases, the J end by 4 bases, with 13 bases between. CDR3 sequence: CASSMSRGEYNEQFF. CDR3 in DNA: TGTGCCAGTAGTATGTCGCGCGGGGAGTACAATGAGCAGTTCTTC.

This clone has only one observation. The gene calls are TRBV6-5 and TRBJ2-2, with a tentative D call TRBD1 (5 bases). CDR1 is MNHEY and CDR2 is SVGAGI in the germline V gene. The CDR3 is 14 residues long. Trimming removed 5 bases from V and 4 bases from J, with 11 bases in between. CDR3 region: CASSKGLSTGELFF. The CDR3 coding sequence is TGTGCCAGCAGTAAGGGGCTGAGCACCGGGGAGCTGTTTTTT.

This clone was recorded once. The gene calls are TRBV19 and TRBJ1-1; the match to TRBD1 covers 8 bases. The CDR3 sequence is 13 residues long. J was trimmed by 10 bases and V by 1 base; bases with no gene match: 5. Per germline, CDR1 LNHDA and CDR2 SQIVND (reference sequence). The CDR3 region has the DNA TGTGCCAGTAGTATAGTCGGAACAGGGGGAGCTTTCTTT. Translation: CASSIVGTGGAFF.

This clone was detected only a few times. The V and J genes are TRBV6-4 and TRBJ2-3; 9 positions agree with TRBD2. J lost 2 bases, V lost 3 bases, and 3 bases had no gene match. CDR1 and CDR2 from the germline V gene are MRHNA and SNTAGT. The CDR3 extends over 15 amino acids. The CDR3 loop reads CASSELAGNTDTQYF. The CDR3, as DNA: TGTGCCAGCAGTGAGCTAGCGGGAAACACAGATACGCAGTATTTT.

This clone has just one count. V and J are TRBV10-3 and TRBJ1-1; possible D gene TRBD1, 5 bases. This CDR3 is built from 15 residues. Germline V gene data show CDR1 as ENHRY and CDR2 as SYGVKD. V was clipped by 5 bases and J by 1 base, with 14 bases between them. CDR3 DNA sequence: TGTGCCATCAGTCAAGGGGCAGGACCGAACACTGAAGCTTTCTTT. Residues: CAISQGAGPNTEAFF.

This chain links TRBV6-1 with TRBJ1-5; D is perhaps TRBD1 (6 bases). The CDR3 totals 15 residues. V was cut by 4 bases and J by 3 bases, with 13 bases left in between. CDR1 and CDR2 from the germline V gene are MNHNS and SASEGT. This chain's CDR3 is CASSGEQGSNQPQHF. CDR3 bases: TGTGCCAGCAGTGGAGAACAGGGCTCCAATCAGCCCCAGCATTTT.

The DNA of the CDR3 is TGTGCCAGCAGCAAAGGTAGGGACATCGTCACAGATACGCAGTATTTT. It is translated as CASSKGRDIVTDTQYF. The V and J genes are TRBV21-1 and TRBJ2-3; no check of the table's D call, TRBD1, against the DNA was made. TRBV21-1 is tagged as a pseudogene. The CDR3 has 16 residues.

The J gene is TRBJ2-7, the V gene TRBV6-5; D gene ambiguous. CDR1 and CDR2 from the germline V gene are MNHEY and SVGAGI. CDR3 length equals 15 residues. Trimming pared 2 bases from V and 3 bases from J, leaving 14 bases between. Here the CDR3 reads CASSYDWQTNYEQYF. CDR3 sequence (DNA): TGTGCCAGCAGTTACGATTGGCAAACGAACTACGAGCAGTACTTC.

As for this clone: One end of the junction does not line up with germline, which may come from a read error. This rearrangement joins TRBV7-9 to TRBJ1-1; 12 bases map to TRBD1. CDR3 length equals 14 residues. CDR1 is SEHNR, CDR2 FQNEAQ, per germline (reference sequence). In DNA, the CDR3 is TGTTCCAGCAGCTTAGGGACAGGGGGCCGTGAAGCTTTCTTT. Translating gives CSSSLGTGGREAFF.

The chain employs TRBV27 and TRBJ2-1, with TRBD2 as a possible D gene (6 bases). Germline lookup yields CDR1 MNHEY and CDR2 SMNVEV (reference sequence). Trimming removed 3 bases from V and 0 bases from J, with 9 bases in between. CDR3 size: 15 residues. The CDR3: CASSFRDSSYNEQFF. The DNA for the CDR3 is TGTGCCAGCAGTTTCCGGGACTCCTCCTACAATGAGCAGTTCTTC.